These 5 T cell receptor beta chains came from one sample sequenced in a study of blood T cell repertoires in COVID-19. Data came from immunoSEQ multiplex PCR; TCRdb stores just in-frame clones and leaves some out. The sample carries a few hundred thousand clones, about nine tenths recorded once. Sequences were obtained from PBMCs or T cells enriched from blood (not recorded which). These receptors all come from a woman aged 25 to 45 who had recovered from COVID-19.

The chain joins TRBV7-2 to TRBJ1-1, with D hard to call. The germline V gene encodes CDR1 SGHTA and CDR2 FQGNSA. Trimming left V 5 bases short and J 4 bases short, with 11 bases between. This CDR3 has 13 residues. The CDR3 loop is CASSRPAPTEAFF. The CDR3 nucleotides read TGTGCCAGCAGCCGCCCCGCGCCCACTGAAGCTTTCTTT.

CDR3 in DNA: TGTGCCAGCAGGCCCTACAGGGGAATTAATGAAAAACTGTTTTTT. It translates to CASRPYRGINEKLFF. J is TRBJ1-4 and V is TRBV28, with 7 bases lining up with TRBD1. This CDR3 contains 15 residues. CDR1 and CDR2 from the germline V gene are MDHEN and SYDVKM. V lost 6 bases to trimming and J lost 4 bases; unmatched junction nucleotides: 8.

The CDR3 is CASTGRAGQPQHF. For the CDR3, the DNA is TGTGCCAGTACAGGCAGGGCAGGCCAGCCCCAGCATTTT. The genes are TRBV19 and TRBJ1-5; tentatively, D is TRBD1 (5 bases). V lost 7 bases to trimming and J lost 7 bases, with 14 bases between them. The CDR3 has 13 residues. Germline CDR1 LNHDA, CDR2 SQIVND (reference sequence).

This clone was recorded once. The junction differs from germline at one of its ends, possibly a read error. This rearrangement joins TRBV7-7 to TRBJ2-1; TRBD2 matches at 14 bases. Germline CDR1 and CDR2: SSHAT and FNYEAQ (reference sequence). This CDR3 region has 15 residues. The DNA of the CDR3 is TGTGCTAGCAGCTTTCGACTAGCGGGAGGGAATGAGCAGTTCTTC. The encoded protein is CASSFRLAGGNEQFF.

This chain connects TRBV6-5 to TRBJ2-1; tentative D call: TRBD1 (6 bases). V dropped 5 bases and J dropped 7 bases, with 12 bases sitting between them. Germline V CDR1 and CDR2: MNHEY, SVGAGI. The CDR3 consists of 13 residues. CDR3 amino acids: CASSPGVWNEQFF. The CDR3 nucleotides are TGTGCCAGCAGTCCAGGGGTATGGAATGAGCAGTTCTTC.